These 21 T cell receptor beta chains share one sample of origin, sequenced in a study of beta chain features in type 1 diabetes. Study-wide results and limits: Type 1 diabetes patients had TCRB CDR3s that were shorter (moderately but significantly so) in all four CD4+ subsets.

The antigens of these receptors remain unknown. Sequenced material consisted of expressed TCRB transcripts (all of the isolated RNA was reverse transcribed). Generated by immunoSEQ multiplex PCR, the TCRdb table keeps only in-frame clones and is missing some. Among around 250,000 clones, over 20% were seen once, and the ten largest hold roughly 0.028%. The source material was naive CD4+ T cells from blood. These receptors originate from a woman aged 40 to 49 with type 1 diabetes.

The chain links TRBV29-1 to TRBJ2-7; 9 positions agree with TRBD1. J gave up 2 bases and V 0 bases, and 8 bases lay outside the gene matches. This CDR3 region has 16 residues. Germline V CDR1 and CDR2: SQVTM, ANQGSEA. The CDR3 sequence is CSVEEGTGTSTYEQYF. DNA of the CDR3: TGCAGCGTTGAAGAGGGGACAGGGACAAGTACCTACGAGCAGTACTTC.

The table lists this clone with a few counts. The rearrangement links TRBV2 to TRBJ2-2; tentatively, D is TRBD2 (6 bases). Germline CDR1 SNHLY, CDR2 FYNNEI. The ends were cut back, 5 bases at V and 4 bases at J, with 8 bases in the middle. CDR3 size: 13 residues. As DNA, the CDR3 is TGTGCCAGCAGTCCCGGGGGCACCGGGGAGCTGTTTTTT. Protein sequence: CASSPGGTGELFF.

Written as DNA, the CDR3 is TGCAGCGTTGGCGAGGACAGGGCCTACGAGCAGTACTTC. This gives the protein CSVGEDRAYEQYF. V is TRBV29-1 and J is TRBJ2-7, with TRBD1 matching over 8 bases. The CDR3 extends over 13 amino acids. CDR1 and CDR2 from the germline V gene are SQVTM and ANQGSEA. Trimming at V came to 4 bases and at J to 2 bases, leaving 4 bases not matched to a gene.

The chain employs TRBV30 and TRBJ1-1; 9 nucleotides line up with TRBD1. The CDR3 length is 15 residues. J was trimmed by 1 base and V by 1 base; bases with no gene match: 4. CDR1 GTSNPN and CDR2 SVGIG come from the germline V gene (reference sequence). The CDR3 sequence is CAWSALGQGNTEAFF. In DNA form, the CDR3 reads TGTGCCTGGAGTGCTCTGGGACAGGGGAACACTGAAGCTTTCTTT.

The chain recombines TRBV4-1 with TRBJ2-4, with TRBD2 matching 7 bases. This CDR3 is built from 16 residues. V was clipped by 0 bases and J by 6 bases; unmatched bases: 8. Germline CDR1 is MGHRA and CDR2 is YSYEKL. The CDR3 sequence is CASSQEEAGVGNIQYF. CDR3 nucleotide sequence: TGCGCCAGCAGCCAAGAGGAGGCGGGAGTTGGAAACATTCAGTACTTC.

The CDR3 loop is CASSTNSGQGSGNTIYF. The DNA for the CDR3 is TGTGCCAGCAGCACCAATTCGGGACAGGGATCCGGAAACACCATATATTTT. The chain uses TRBV9 and TRBJ1-3; 9 bases map to TRBD1. The CDR3 is 17 residues long. From germline, CDR1 is SGDLS and CDR2 YYNGEE. Losses at the gene ends were 4 bases for V and 4 bases for J; bases not matched to a gene: 12.

This clone occurred a few times. This chain connects TRBV5-4 to TRBJ2-5; 10 positions match TRBD1. Germline trimming cut 0 bases from V and 4 bases from J; bases unmatched to any gene: 3. The CDR3 totals 15 residues. Germline V gene lookup returns CDR1 SGHNT and CDR2 YYREEE (reference sequence). In DNA form, the CDR3 reads TGTGCCAGCAGCTTGGGAGGGGACAGGGGAGAGACCCAGTACTTC. Translated, it gives CASSLGGDRGETQYF.

This chain joins TRBV5-1 and TRBJ2-7; 8 bases are a match to TRBD2. After removal of 4 bases from V and 5 bases from J, the junction contained 11 bases not matched to a gene. This CDR3 has 15 residues. Germline V gives CDR1 SGHRS, CDR2 YFSETQ. In nucleotides, the CDR3 is TGCGCCAGCAGCGCCCGGAGAGCGGGAGACCACGAGCAGTACTTC. It codes for CASSARRAGDHEQYF.

This clone was observed a handful of times. CDR3 loop: CASRAGTTSGANVLTF. The CDR3 nucleotides read TGTGCCAGTAGAGCCGGGACAACCTCTGGGGCCAACGTCCTGACTTTC. The gene calls are TRBV19 and TRBJ2-6, with a tentative D call TRBD1 (6 bases). Germline CDR1 reads LNHDA; CDR2 reads SQIVND (reference sequence). V shed 6 bases and J shed 0 bases, with 12 bases lying between them. The CDR3 is made up of 16 amino acids. Combining the CDR3 with reference TRBV19 and TRBJ2-6 gives the whole variable domain DGGITQSPKYLFRKEGQNVTLSCEQNLNHDAMYWYRQDPGQGLRLIYYSQIVNDFQKGDIAEGYSVSREKKESFPLTVTSAQKNPTAFYLCASRAGTTSGANVLTFGAGSRLTVL.

This chain connects TRBV28 to TRBJ1-2, with D uncertain. This CDR3 is 14 amino acids long. Trimming took off 7 bases at V and 3 bases at J, with 15 bases between the two ends. Germline V lookup: CDR1 MDHEN, CDR2 SYDVKM. As DNA, the CDR3 is TGTGCCAGCACCCTACGTCTCCAGGACTATGGCTACACCTTC. Its translation: CASTLRLQDYGYTF.

This clone was counted only a few times. The chain combines TRBV4-1 with TRBJ1-4, with D possibly matching TRBD1 (6 bases). This CDR3 is 16 amino acids long. The germline V gene has CDR1 MGHRA and CDR2 YSYEKL. Trimming stripped 2 bases from V and 7 bases from J, with 17 bases between. DNA for the CDR3: TGCGCCAGCAGCCAACCCCACAGGGATCGGTCTGAAAAACTGTTTTTT. Its protein is CASSQPHRDRSEKLFF.

This clone was counted between two and nine times. This chain uses TRBV7-2 with TRBJ2-4; weak D call: TRBD2 (5 bases). V was shortened by 6 bases and J by 8 bases, with 14 bases between the two germline ends. The germline CDR1 and CDR2 sequences are SGHTA and FQGNSA. This CDR3 is built from 13 residues. This CDR3 reads CASSSPMGDIQYF. As DNA, the CDR3 is TGTGCCAGCAGTAGTCCCATGGGAGACATTCAGTACTTC. The variable domain in full, completed from reference TRBV7-2 and TRBJ2-4, reads GAGVSQSPSNKVTEKGKDVELRCDPISGHTALYWYRQSLGQGLEFLIYFQGNSAPDKSGLPSDRFSAERTGGSVSTLTIQRTQQEDSAVYLCASSSPMGDIQYFGAGTRLSVL.

The chain combines TRBV18 with TRBJ1-1, with TRBD1 matching over 8 bases. The CDR3 spans 15 residues. CDR1 is KGHSH and CDR2 is LQKENI in the germline V gene. V trimming: 4 bases; J trimming: 11 bases; junction bases outside the gene matches: 15. In nucleotides, the CDR3 is TGTGCCAGCTCACTTGACAGGGGAGGAATCGATGGGGCTTTCTTT. Residues: CASSLDRGGIDGAFF.

This clone was counted only a few times. The chain has TRBV18 and TRBJ1-1; TRBD1 matches at 9 bases. J was trimmed by 0 bases and V by 6 bases; bases with no gene match: 2. Germline V gene lookup returns CDR1 KGHSH and CDR2 LQKENI. The CDR3 is 14 residues long. CDR3 sequence (DNA): TGTGCCAGCTCTACAGGGGGCATGAACACTGAAGCTTTCTTT. Encoded protein: CASSTGGMNTEAFF.

Only a few counts were recorded for this clone. The chain has TRBV7-2 and TRBJ1-5, with unresolved D. This CDR3 region has 14 residues. CDR1 is SGHTA, CDR2 FQGNSA, per germline. Trimming removed 5 bases from V and 5 bases from J, with 13 bases in between. The CDR3: CASSATREDQPQHF. The CDR3, as DNA: TGTGCCAGCAGCGCTACTCGGGAAGATCAGCCCCAGCATTTT.

This clone was found a few times. The chain links TRBV7-2 to TRBJ1-1; D perhaps matches TRBD1 (6 bases). There are 16 residues in the CDR3. The V end lost 6 bases, the J end lost 2 bases, and 19 bases lay between the germline ends. Germline V lookup: CDR1 SGHTA, CDR2 FQGNSA. In DNA form, the CDR3 reads TGTGCCAGCAGTCAAAACCCAGGGGCGAGCAACACTGAAGCTTTCTTT. Translating it yields CASSQNPGASNTEAFF.

This clone has only a few counts. The gene calls are TRBV29-1 and TRBJ1-1; D possibly corresponds to TRBD1 (5 bases). From germline, CDR1 is SQVTM and CDR2 ANQGSEA. The CDR3 has 11 residues. The V and J ends lost 7 bases and 7 bases respectively, with 13 bases between them. The CDR3 nucleotides are TGCAGCGGGGGCGGTCAAAGTGAAGCTTTCTTT. It codes for CSGGGQSEAFF.

In its sample, this clone was seen a few times. V usage is TRBV29-1 and J usage is TRBJ2-3; a possible D gene is TRBD2 (5 bases). The germline CDR1 and CDR2 sequences are SQVTM and ANQGSEA. This CDR3 has 14 residues. V lost 5 bases and J lost 2, with 14 bases in between. In DNA, the CDR3 is TGCAGCGTTTGGACTCCCTTTTACACAGATACGCAGTATTTT. Translating gives CSVWTPFYTDTQYF.

The gene calls are TRBV7-2 and TRBJ2-4; no clear D gene. The CDR3 consists of 14 residues. With 6 bases removed from V and 0 bases from J, the gap between germline ends came to 9 bases. Germline V gene lookup returns CDR1 SGHTA and CDR2 FQGNSA. CDR3 amino acids: CASRYTGAKNIQYF. The CDR3 DNA is TGTGCCAGCAGGTACACGGGAGCCAAAAACATTCAGTACTTC.

This clone was counted between two and nine times. The chain has TRBV7-9 and TRBJ2-3; 7 positions match TRBD1. The CDR3 loop spans 13 amino acids. Germline CDR1 SEHNR, CDR2 FQNEAQ (reference sequence). With V trimmed by 11 bases and J by 2 bases, 7 bases remained unmatched. DNA for the CDR3: TGTGCCTCACAGGGGAAGAACACAGATACGCAGTATTTT. It is translated as CASQGKNTDTQYF.

The chain links TRBV5-6 to TRBJ1-6, with D perhaps matching TRBD1 (5 bases). Germline loops: CDR1 SGHDT, CDR2 YYEEEE. The V end was cut by 1 base, the J end by 4 bases, with 12 bases between. The CDR3 is 16 amino acids. The CDR3 protein is CASSLNRGDYNSPLHF. CDR3 in DNA: TGTGCCAGCAGCTTGAATCGGGGGGATTATAATTCACCCCTCCACTTT.